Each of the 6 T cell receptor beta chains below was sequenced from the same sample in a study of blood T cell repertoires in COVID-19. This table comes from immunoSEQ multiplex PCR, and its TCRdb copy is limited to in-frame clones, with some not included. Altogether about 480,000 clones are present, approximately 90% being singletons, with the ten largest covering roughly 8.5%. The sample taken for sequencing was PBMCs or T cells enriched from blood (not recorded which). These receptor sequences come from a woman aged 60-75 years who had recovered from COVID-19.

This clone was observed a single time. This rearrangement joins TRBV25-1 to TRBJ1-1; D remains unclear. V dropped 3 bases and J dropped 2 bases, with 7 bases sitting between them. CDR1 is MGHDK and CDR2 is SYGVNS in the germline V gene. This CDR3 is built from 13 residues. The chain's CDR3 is CASSDYSNTEAFF. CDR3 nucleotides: TGTGCCAGCAGTGATTACAGCAACACTGAAGCTTTCTTT.

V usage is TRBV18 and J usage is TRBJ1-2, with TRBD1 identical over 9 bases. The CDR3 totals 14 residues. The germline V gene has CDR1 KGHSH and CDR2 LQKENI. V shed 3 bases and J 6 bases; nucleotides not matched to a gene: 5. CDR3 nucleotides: TGTGCCAGCTCACCGTCGGGACAGGGCAATGGCTACACCTTC. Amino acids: CASSPSGQGNGYTF.

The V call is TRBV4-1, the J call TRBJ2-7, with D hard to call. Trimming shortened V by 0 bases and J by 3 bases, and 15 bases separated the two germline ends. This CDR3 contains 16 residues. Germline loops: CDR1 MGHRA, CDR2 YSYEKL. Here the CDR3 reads CASSQDSDTLFYEQYV. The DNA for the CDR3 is TGCGCCAGCAGCCAAGATTCTGACACTCTGTTCTACGAGCAGTACGTC.

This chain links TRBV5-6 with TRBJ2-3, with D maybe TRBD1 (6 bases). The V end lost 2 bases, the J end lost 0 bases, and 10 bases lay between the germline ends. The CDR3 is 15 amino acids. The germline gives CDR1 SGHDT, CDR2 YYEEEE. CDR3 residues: CASSFRDISTDTQYF. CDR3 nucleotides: TGTGCCAGCAGCTTTAGGGACATTAGCACAGATACGCAGTATTTT.

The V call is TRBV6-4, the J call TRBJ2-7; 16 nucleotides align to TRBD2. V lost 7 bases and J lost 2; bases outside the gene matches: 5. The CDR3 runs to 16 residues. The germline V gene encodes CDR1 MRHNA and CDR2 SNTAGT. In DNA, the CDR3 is TGTGCCAGCACCGGGACTAGCGGGGGGGCAGCCTACGAGCAGTACTTC. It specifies CASTGTSGGAAYEQYF.

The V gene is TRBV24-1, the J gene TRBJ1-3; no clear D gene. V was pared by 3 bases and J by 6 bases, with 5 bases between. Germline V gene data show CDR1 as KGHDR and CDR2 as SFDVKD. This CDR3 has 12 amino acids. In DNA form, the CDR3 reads TGTGCCACCAGTGATCAGGCAAACACCATATATTTT. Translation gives CATSDQANTIYF.